This TCR beta chain was captured by sequencing in a study of regulatory T cells in long-lasting Graves disease. To make TCR beta libraries, researchers used iRepertoire HTBI primers and Arm-PCR of CDR3 regions. TCRdb ran MiXCR on the multiplex PCR reads and lists one entry per CDR3 protein. The sample has more than 450,000 distinct CDR3 sequences; 15% to 20% are singletons. Germline V CDR1 and CDR2: LNHDA, SQIVND (reference sequence). The CDR3 contains 14 residues. The V end lost 6 bases, the J end lost 5 bases, and 16 bases lay between the germline ends. Time point in this sample: newly diagnosed GD, antithyroid drugs for less than 3 months. With RNA extracted from PBMCs as input, the TCR library was made. In its sample, this clonotype was seen a few times. The same specimen was also included in a second study, on T cells in Graves' hyperthyroidism and ophthalmopathy. As reported in that work: Stable disease denoted Graves' hyperthyroidism without ophthalmopathy progression within 18 months.

The specimen was peripheral blood mononuclear cells (PBMCs), collected at new diagnosis, from a patient treated with antithyroid drugs. V usage is TRBV19 and J usage is TRBJ2-5, with D perhaps being TRBD1 or TRBD2 (5 bases each). This TCR derives from a man aged 35 to 55 with Graves disease. The CDR3 is CASSRDAGLETQYF. The DNA for the CDR3 is TGTGCCAGTAGCCGGGACGCCGGTCTTGAGACCCAGTACTTC.